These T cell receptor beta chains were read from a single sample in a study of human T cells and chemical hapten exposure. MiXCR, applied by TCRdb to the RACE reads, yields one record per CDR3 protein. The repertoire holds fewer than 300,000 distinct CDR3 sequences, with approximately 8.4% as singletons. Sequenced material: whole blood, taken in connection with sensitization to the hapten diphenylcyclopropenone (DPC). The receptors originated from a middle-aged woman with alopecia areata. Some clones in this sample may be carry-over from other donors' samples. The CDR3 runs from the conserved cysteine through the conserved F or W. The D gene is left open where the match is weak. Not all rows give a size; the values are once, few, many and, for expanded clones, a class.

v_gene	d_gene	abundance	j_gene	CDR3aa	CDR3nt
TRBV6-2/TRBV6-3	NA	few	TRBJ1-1	CASRPTANTEAFF	TGTGCCAGCAGGCCGACAGCAAACACTGAAGCTTTCTTT
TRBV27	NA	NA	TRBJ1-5	CASSIDKYSNQPQHF	TGTGCCAGCAGCATCGACAAGTATAGCAATCAGCCCCAGCATTTT
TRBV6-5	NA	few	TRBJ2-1	CASSYQQGHEQFF	TGTGCCAGCAGTTACCAGCAGGGGCACGAGCAGTTCTTC
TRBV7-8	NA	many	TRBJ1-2	CASSWSHRGGYTF	TGTGCCAGCAGCTGGTCACACAGAGGTGGCTACACCTTC
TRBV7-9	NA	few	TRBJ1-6	CASSFSGEYSPLHF	TGTGCCAGCAGCTTCTCAGGGGAATACTCACCCCTCCACTTT
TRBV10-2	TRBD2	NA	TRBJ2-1	CASSLRGTSGSNEQFF	TGCGCCAGCAGCCTGAGGGGGACTAGCGGGAGTAATGAGCAGTTCTTC
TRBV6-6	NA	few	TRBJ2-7	CASRPTVEYEQYF	TGTGCCAGCAGACCCACCGTGGAGTACGAGCAGTACTTC
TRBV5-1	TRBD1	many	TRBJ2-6	CASSLEPGGSGANVLTF	TGCGCCAGCAGCTTGGAGCCAGGGGGCTCTGGGGCCAACGTCCTGACTTTC
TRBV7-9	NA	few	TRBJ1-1	CASSLVGGEGTEAFF	TGTGCCAGCAGCTTAGTAGGGGGGGAAGGCACTGAAGCTTTCTTT
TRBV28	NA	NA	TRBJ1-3	CASFLDGSSGNTIYF	TGTGCCAGCTTTTTAGACGGGAGCTCTGGAAACACCATATATTTT
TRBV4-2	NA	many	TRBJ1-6	CASSLWDGNSPLHF	TGTGCCAGCAGCCTATGGGACGGAAATTCACCCCTCCACTTT
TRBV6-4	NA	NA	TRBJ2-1	CASSGGNRMDEQFF	TGTGCCAGCAGTGGTGGAAACAGGATGGATGAGCAGTTCTTC
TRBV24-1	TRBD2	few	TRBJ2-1	CATSPSGSRGENEQFF	TGTGCCACCAGTCCTAGCGGGAGTAGAGGGGAGAATGAGCAGTTCTTC
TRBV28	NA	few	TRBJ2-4	CASRGGTGIQYF	TGTGCCAGCAGGGGTGGTACAGGCATTCAGTACTTC
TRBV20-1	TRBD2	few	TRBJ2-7	CSAPGLAGSYEQYF	TGCAGTGCCCCAGGACTAGCGGGATCCTACGAGCAGTACTTC
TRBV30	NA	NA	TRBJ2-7	CAWSSGTPIFSYEQYF	TGTGCCTGGTCATCCGGGACTCCTATATTCTCCTACGAGCAGTACTTC
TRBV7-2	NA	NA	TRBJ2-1	CASRASSSSYNEQFF	TGTGCCAGCAGAGCAAGCAGTAGCTCCTACAATGAGCAGTTCTTC
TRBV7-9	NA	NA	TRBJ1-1	CASSYIPFGGNTEAFF	TGTGCCAGCAGCTATATCCCTTTTGGGGGAAACACTGAAGCTTTCTTT
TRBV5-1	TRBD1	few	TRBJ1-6	CASSAGQDNSPLHF	TGCGCCAGCAGCGCGGGACAGGATAATTCACCCCTCCACTTT
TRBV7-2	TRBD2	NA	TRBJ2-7	CASSLAGGGQNTYEQYF	TGTGCCAGCAGCTTAGCTGGGGGAGGGCAGAACACCTACGAGCAGTACTTC
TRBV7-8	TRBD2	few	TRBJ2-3	CASSSRGRLAGVMGTDTQYF	TGTGCCAGCAGCTCCCGTGGGCGGCTAGCGGGAGTGATGGGCACAGATACGCAGTATTTT
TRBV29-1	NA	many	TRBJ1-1	CSVSRVPAVHTEAFF	TGCAGCGTGAGTAGGGTTCCCGCGGTGCACACTGAAGCTTTCTTT
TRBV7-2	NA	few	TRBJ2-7	CASSLGADSYEQYF	TGTGCCAGCAGCTTAGGCGCCGACAGCTACGAGCAGTACTTC
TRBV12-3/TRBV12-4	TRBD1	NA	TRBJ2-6	CASTPHVGQGSGANVLTF	TGTGCCAGCACTCCTCACGTGGGACAGGGCTCTGGGGCCAACGTCCTGACTTTC
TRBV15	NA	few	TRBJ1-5	CATSRDLGRSQPQHF	TGTGCCACCAGCAGAGATTTAGGACGGAGTCAGCCCCAGCATTTT